This record covers a single TCR beta chain. The antigen is undetermined. This CDR3 has 12 residues. The V end lost 8 bases, the J end lost 3 bases, and 10 bases lay between the germline ends. The V gene's germline CDR1 is MNHNS and CDR2 SASEGT. Noted time point: proximal margin of the surgical specimen (macroscopically non-inflamed). The sample originates from a study of T cell repertoires in ileal Crohn's disease. The wider study: Less than 45% were active smokers at surgery; median disease duration was around 7.9 years. TCRB immunosequencing input was around 460 nanograms of biopsy DNA per sample.

Measured with immunoSEQ multiplex PCR; TCRdb has only the in-frame clones, and not every one. The sample shows around 7,000 clones, 78% of them seen only once. Study outcomes and limitations: High-frequency clones were more common in sorted CD8 than CD4 cells. Every patient over 26.8% clonality showed endoscopic recurrence.

The V gene is TRBV6-1, the J gene TRBJ1-1, with TRBD1 as a possible D gene (5 bases). What was sequenced was ileal tissue. The source is an adult with Crohn's disease. The CDR3 DNA sequence: TGTGCCAGCCGGAGGGACTACACTGAAGCTTTCTTT. Encoded protein: CASRRDYTEAFF.